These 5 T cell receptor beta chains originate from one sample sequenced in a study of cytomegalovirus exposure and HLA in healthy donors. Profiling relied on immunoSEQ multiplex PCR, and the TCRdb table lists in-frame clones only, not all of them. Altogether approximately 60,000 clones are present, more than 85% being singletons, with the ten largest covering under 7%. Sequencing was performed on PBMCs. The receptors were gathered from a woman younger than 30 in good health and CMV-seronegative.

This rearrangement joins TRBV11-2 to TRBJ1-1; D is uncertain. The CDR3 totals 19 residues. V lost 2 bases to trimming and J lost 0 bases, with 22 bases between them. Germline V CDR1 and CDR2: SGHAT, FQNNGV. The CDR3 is CASSLSSFRQTPLNTEAFF. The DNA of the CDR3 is TGTGCCAGCAGCTTAAGTTCATTTCGGCAGACACCTCTGAACACTGAAGCTTTCTTT.

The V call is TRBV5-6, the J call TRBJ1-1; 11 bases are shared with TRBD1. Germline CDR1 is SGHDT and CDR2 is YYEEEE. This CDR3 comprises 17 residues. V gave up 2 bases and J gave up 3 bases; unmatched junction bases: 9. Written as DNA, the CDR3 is TGTGCCAGCAGCTTAGTCTCCTCGGGACAGGGGGACACTGAAGCTTTCTTT. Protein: CASSLVSSGQGDTEAFF.

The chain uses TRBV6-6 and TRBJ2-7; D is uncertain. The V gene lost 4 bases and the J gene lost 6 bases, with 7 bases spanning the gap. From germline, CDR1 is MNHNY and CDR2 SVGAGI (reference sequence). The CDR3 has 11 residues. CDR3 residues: CASSSRTEQYF. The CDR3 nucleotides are TGTGCCAGCAGTTCCAGAACCGAGCAGTACTTC.

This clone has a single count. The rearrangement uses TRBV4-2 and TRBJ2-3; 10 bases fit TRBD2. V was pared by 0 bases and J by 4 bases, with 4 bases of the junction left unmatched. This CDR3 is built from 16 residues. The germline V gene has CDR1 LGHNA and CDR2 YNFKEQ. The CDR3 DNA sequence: TGTGCCAGCAGCCAAGAGTCAGCGGGGGGGCCAGATACGCAGTATTTT. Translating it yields CASSQESAGGPDTQYF.

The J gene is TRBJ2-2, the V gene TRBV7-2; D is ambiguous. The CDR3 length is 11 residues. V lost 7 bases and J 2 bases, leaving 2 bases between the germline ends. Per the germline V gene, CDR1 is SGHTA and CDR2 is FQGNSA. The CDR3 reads CASTNTGELFF. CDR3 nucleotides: TGTGCCAGCACAAACACCGGGGAGCTGTTTTTT.